This entry lists 14 T cell receptor beta chains sequenced from one sample in a study of spatial heterogeneity in lung cancer. Time point reported: sample taken at primary tumor resection. MiXCR, applied by TCRdb to the 5' RACE reads, yields one record per CDR3 protein. The sample has fewer than 15,000 distinct CDR3 sequences, approximately 5.6% seen once. These receptors' antigens are unknown. Study-wide results and caveats: Counts of expanded intratumoral alpha and beta TCRs tracked tumor mutation counts.

Sequencing used lung tumor tissue, obtained at surgery. Source of these receptors: a female donor with early-stage non-small cell lung cancer.

This clonotype was seen ten or more times. Found in a library prepared for alpha chains, this beta chain is an off-target read, and its abundance has little meaning. V usage is TRBV7-8 and J usage is TRBJ1-3; D is uncertain. In germline, CDR1 is SGHVS, CDR2 FQNEAQ. The CDR3 loop spans 14 amino acids. Trimming took 0 bases from V and 2 from J, leaving 5 bases between them. CDR3 sequence (DNA): TGTGCCAGCAGCTTAGCGAGTGCTGGAAACACCATATATTTT. Protein sequence: CASSLASAGNTIYF.

This clonotype was counted at least ten times. This beta chain is a stray read from a library made for alpha chains; its abundance is not meaningful. The rearrangement uses TRBV3-1 and TRBJ1-1; 7 positions match TRBD1. V dropped 4 bases and J dropped 0; count of bases not matched to a gene: 8. This CDR3 has 16 amino acids. From germline, CDR1 is LGHDT and CDR2 YNNKEL (reference sequence). DNA of the CDR3: TGTGCCAGCAGCCCCCGGACAGGTCGTATGAACACTGAAGCTTTCTTT. Its protein product is CASSPRTGRMNTEAFF.

This clonotype was seen only a few times. Found in a library prepared for alpha chains, this beta chain is an off-target read, and its abundance has little meaning. The chain has TRBV6-2 or TRBV6-3 and TRBJ2-2; TRBD1 is a possible D gene (5 bases). CDR3 size: 16 residues. The germline CDR1 and CDR2 sequences are MNHEY and SVGEGT. V was trimmed by 2 bases and J by 7 bases, leaving 17 bases between them. CDR3 loop: CASSYGSTATGGELFF. The CDR3 DNA sequence: TGTGCCAGCAGTTACGGGTCGACAGCTACGGGCGGGGAGCTGTTTTTT.

Regarding this clonotype: This beta chain is a stray read from a library made for alpha chains; its abundance is not meaningful. The J gene is TRBJ2-6, the V gene TRBV4-1, with D possibly matching TRBD1 (5 bases). The CDR3 runs to 14 residues. CDR1 and CDR2 (germline): MGHRA, YSYEKL. V lost 6 bases and J 2 bases, leaving 8 bases between the germline ends. In nucleotides, the CDR3 is TGCGCCAGCAGTGTAGGGGCTGGGGCCAACGTCCTGACTTTC. It yields the protein CASSVGAGANVLTF.

Worth noting for this clonotype: A library prepared for alpha chains yielded this beta chain as an off-target read; its size is of little meaning. The chain recombines TRBV7-2 with TRBJ2-1; D is undetermined. The germline V and J ends were trimmed by 2 bases and 5 bases, with 13 bases remaining between them. Germline V gene sequence: CDR1 SGHTA, CDR2 FQGNSA. This CDR3 contains 15 residues. CDR3 sequence reads: CASSLMWLGDNEQFF. CDR3 nucleotides: TGTGCCAGCAGCTTAATGTGGCTAGGCGACAATGAGCAGTTCTTC.

This clonotype was recorded at least ten times. A library made for alpha chains picked up this beta chain off target, so its size means little. V is TRBV7-8 and J is TRBJ2-7; D perhaps matches TRBD2 (6 bases). This CDR3 comprises 14 residues. Germline assignment: CDR1 SGHVS and CDR2 FQNEAQ. Between the trimmed V and J ends, which lost 5 bases and 2 bases, there was a span of 13 bases. The CDR3 bases are TGTGCCAGCAGCCCCGCGGGGTCCGCCTACGAGCAGTACTTC. This translates into CASSPAGSAYEQYF.

This clonotype was picked up many times. For a library built for alpha chains, this beta chain is a stray read; little rests on its size. The CDR3 spells CASSLEGGWVPQHF. As DNA, the CDR3 is TGTGCCAGCAGCTTGGAAGGGGGGTGGGTGCCCCAGCATTTT. J is TRBJ1-5 and V is TRBV7-2; D perhaps matches TRBD1 (6 bases). V was shortened by 3 bases and J by 9 bases, with 15 bases between the two germline ends. This CDR3 is built from 14 residues. Germline V gene lookup returns CDR1 SGHTA and CDR2 FQGNSA.

This clonotype was found many times. This beta chain is a stray read from a library made for alpha chains; its abundance is not meaningful. The chain is built from TRBV24-1 and TRBJ1-5; a possible D gene is TRBD1 (6 bases). V gave up 4 bases and J gave up 0 bases, with 9 bases separating them. Per the germline V gene, CDR1 is KGHDR and CDR2 is SFDVKD. The length of the CDR3 is 15 residues. This CDR3 reads CATSESTGSNQPQHF. As DNA, the CDR3 is TGTGCCACCAGTGAGTCGACAGGTAGCAATCAGCCCCAGCATTTT.

This clonotype was seen repeatedly, ten times or more. As an off-target read in a library built for alpha chains, this beta chain has a frequency of little significance. J is TRBJ2-7 and V is TRBV28, with D uncertain. Looked up from germline, CDR1 is MDHEN and CDR2 is SYDVKM. V shed 2 bases and J shed 3 bases, with 8 bases lying between them. The CDR3 runs to 13 residues. This CDR3 reads CASSLSQVYEQYF. DNA of the CDR3: TGTGCCAGCAGTTTAAGTCAGGTCTACGAGCAGTACTTC.

Worth noting for this clonotype: For a library built for alpha chains, this beta chain is a stray read; little rests on its size. The V call is TRBV5-5, the J call TRBJ1-1, with 7 positions matching TRBD1. CDR1 is SGHKS, CDR2 YYEKEE, per germline (reference sequence). This CDR3 has 12 amino acids. V dropped 5 bases and J dropped 4; count of bases not matched to a gene: 2. The DNA for the CDR3 is TGTGCCAGCAGGGGACAGTTCACTGAAGCTTTCTTT. Protein: CASRGQFTEAFF.

This clonotype was seen only a few times. The library was built for alpha chains, so this beta chain is an off-target read and its size means little. This chain joins TRBV13 and TRBJ1-1, with no clear D. Germline values: CDR1 PRHDT, CDR2 FYEKMQ (reference sequence). There are 18 residues in the CDR3. V lost 5 bases and J 4 bases, leaving 26 bases between the germline ends. The CDR3: CASSPVPKIRGFGTEAFF. The CDR3 DNA is TGTGCCAGCAGCCCGGTCCCCAAAATAAGAGGGTTCGGCACTGAAGCTTTCTTT.

This clonotype appeared many times. This beta chain came through as a stray read in a library set up for alpha chains, and its size says little. The rearrangement links TRBV7-3 to TRBJ2-5; D might be TRBD1 (5 bases). Trimming left V 8 bases short and J 3 bases short, with 19 bases between. The CDR3 is 15 residues long. Germline CDR1 is SGHTA and CDR2 is FQGTGA. The CDR3 is CASGFTGSPEETQYF. In DNA, the CDR3 is TGTGCCAGCGGATTTACAGGTTCACCTGAAGAGACCCAGTACTTC.

In regard to this clonotype: Within a library made for alpha chains, this beta chain is off target, and its count is uninformative. CDR3 sequence reads: CASSLDAGDSPLHF. The DNA for the CDR3 is TGTGCCAGCAGCTTGGATGCTGGGGACTCACCCCTCCACTTT. This chain connects TRBV9 to TRBJ1-6; perhaps TRBD1 as D (5 bases). CDR1 is SGDLS, CDR2 YYNGEE, per germline. This CDR3 spans 14 amino acids. The V end lost 4 bases, the J end lost 10 bases, and 15 bases lay between the germline ends. Supplemented by reference TRBV9 and TRBJ1-6, the full variable domain reads DSGVTQTPKHLITATGQRVTLRCSPRSGDLSVYWYQQSLDQGLQFLIQYYNGEERAKGNILERFSAQQFPDLHSELNLSSLELGDSALYFCASSLDAGDSPLHFGNGTRLTVT.

This clonotype showed up many times. In a library made to pick up alpha chains, this beta chain is a stray read with a size that means little. The J gene is TRBJ2-2, the V gene TRBV6-5, with D possibly TRBD2 on 5 matching bases. Between the trimmed V and J ends, which lost 7 bases and 5 bases, there was a span of 11 bases. The germline gives CDR1 MNHEY, CDR2 SVGAGI. The CDR3 is 13 residues long. DNA for the CDR3: TGTGCCAGCAAGGCGGCGGGTACCGGGGAGCTGTTTTTT. Its translation: CASKAAGTGELFF.